A few counts support the clone carrying this T cell receptor beta chain. Its antigen is as yet unknown. TCRdb analysed the reads with MiXCR anew, one entry per CDR3 protein. The data show a few hundred thousand distinct CDR3 sequences, 25% to 30% seen once. These data belong to a study of T cell repertoires in cytomegalovirus infection. The study, taken as a whole, reports: CMV-specific TCR beta clonotypes restricted by HLA-C were the ones dominating the ex vivo response. The cumulative frequency of public TCR beta families identified carriers of CMV plus the relevant HLA.

V gave up 4 bases and J gave up 4 bases, with 12 bases separating them. CDR1 and CDR2 from the germline V gene are LNHDA and SQIVND (reference sequence). This CDR3 region has 14 residues. The receptor's source is a human donor in good health (CMV status not recorded). Some clones in this sample may be carry-over from other donors' samples. The V gene is TRBV19, the J gene TRBJ2-3; tentative D call: TRBD1 (5 bases). Material: cultured PBMCs, obtained from culture after CMV antigen stimulation. The CDR3 protein is CASSTRQQPDTQYF. DNA for the CDR3: TGTGCCAGTAGTACCAGACAGCAACCAGATACGCAGTATTTT.